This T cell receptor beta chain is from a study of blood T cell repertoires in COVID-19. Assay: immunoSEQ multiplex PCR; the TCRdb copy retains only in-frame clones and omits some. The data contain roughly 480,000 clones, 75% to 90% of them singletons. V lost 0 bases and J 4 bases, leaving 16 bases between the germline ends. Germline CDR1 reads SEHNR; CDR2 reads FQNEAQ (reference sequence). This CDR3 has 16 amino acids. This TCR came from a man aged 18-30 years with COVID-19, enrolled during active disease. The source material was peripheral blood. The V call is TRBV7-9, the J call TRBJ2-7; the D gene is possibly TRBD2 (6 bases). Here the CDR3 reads CASSLAGPGTAYEQYF. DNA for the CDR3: TGTGCCAGCAGCTTAGCGGGGCCAGGGACTGCATACGAGCAGTACTTC.